The 25 T cell receptor beta chains below all came from one sample that was sequenced in a study of cytomegalovirus exposure and HLA in healthy donors. A multiplex PCR was run with 60 Vbeta primers and 13 Jbeta primers. Using immunoSEQ multiplex PCR, the repertoire was profiled, and TCRdb retains in-frame clones only, with some absent. Among roughly 89,000 clones listed, roughly 80% were seen once. Sequencing input: PBMCs. The receptors come from a man younger than 40 in good health and CMV-seropositive.

The chain links TRBV28 to TRBJ1-2; possible D gene TRBD1, 6 bases. The germline V and J ends were trimmed by 3 bases and 5 bases, with 13 bases remaining between them. The CDR3 spans 14 residues. The germline V gene has CDR1 MDHEN and CDR2 SYDVKM. CDR3 region: CASSLQRQAYGYTF. The CDR3 nucleotides read TGTGCCAGCAGTTTGCAAAGACAGGCTTATGGCTACACCTTC.

Here the CDR3 reads CASGRLNTEAFF. CDR3 bases: TGTGCCTCAGGGAGGCTGAACACTGAAGCTTTCTTT. V and J are TRBV6-5 and TRBJ1-1; weak D call: TRBD1 (5 bases). This CDR3 spans 12 amino acids. Trimming took off 11 bases at V and 0 bases at J, with 10 bases between the two ends. CDR1 and CDR2 (germline): MNHEY, SVGAGI.

This clone came up a few times. The V and J genes are TRBV30 and TRBJ2-5; no firm D call. Germline CDR1 GTSNPN, CDR2 SVGIG (reference sequence). V shed 1 base and J shed 5 bases, with 5 bases lying between them. The length of the CDR3 is 11 residues. Written as DNA, the CDR3 is TGTGCCTGGAGTGCAGTCGAGACCCAGTACTTC. It is translated as CAWSAVETQYF.

The CDR3 sequence is CASSLVGQGASNEKLFF. The DNA of the CDR3 is TGTGCCAGCAGCTTAGTGGGACAGGGGGCTTCTAATGAAAAACTGTTTTTT. This chain connects TRBV7-2 to TRBJ1-4, with 12 bases lining up with TRBD1. The length of the CDR3 is 17 residues. Germline assignment: CDR1 SGHTA and CDR2 FQGNSA. The V gene end was trimmed by 1 base and the J gene end by 3 bases; junction bases not matched to a gene: 3.

The chain employs TRBV7-9 and TRBJ2-7, with D possibly matching TRBD2 (7 bases). This CDR3 contains 15 residues. V dropped 3 bases and J dropped 7 bases, with 19 bases sitting between them. Germline loops: CDR1 SEHNR, CDR2 FQNEAQ (reference sequence). CDR3 sequence: CASSFLLAGEGEQYF. CDR3 DNA sequence: TGTGCCAGCAGCTTTTTGTTGGCAGGGGAGGGTGAGCAGTACTTC.

The genes are TRBV7-6 and TRBJ2-1, with a weak D call TRBD2 (6 bases). With 5 bases removed from V and 4 bases from J, the gap between germline ends came to 18 bases. The CDR3 is 16 amino acids. Germline loops: CDR1 SGHVS, CDR2 FNYEAQ. CDR3 sequence (DNA): TGTGCCAGCAGCCCTTCCTTTCGGGGGTCATACAATGAGCAGTTCTTC. This sequence encodes CASSPSFRGSYNEQFF.

In DNA, the CDR3 is TGTGCCAGCAGCTCGAGCAGGGGCTACAATGAGCAGTTCTTC. Translation gives CASSSSRGYNEQFF. V and J are TRBV5-8 and TRBJ2-1; D is possibly TRBD1 (6 bases). The V gene's germline CDR1 is SGHTS and CDR2 YDEGEE. There are 14 residues in the CDR3. V was clipped by 3 bases and J by 3 bases, with 10 bases between them.

On this clone itself: At one end, the junction sequence differs from germline, possibly due to a read error. The J gene is TRBJ2-2, the V gene TRBV7-7; D is possibly TRBD2 (5 bases). This CDR3 has 15 residues. Germline V gene lookup returns CDR1 SSHAT and CDR2 FNYEAQ (reference sequence). In nucleotides, the CDR3 is TGTGCTAGCAGCTTAGGCTCACTCGGGGCCGGGGAGCTGTTTTTT. Residues: CASSLGSLGAGELFF.

The V gene is TRBV5-1, the J gene TRBJ2-2; a weak D match, TRBD2 (6 bases). With 4 bases removed from V and 6 bases from J, the gap between germline ends came to 19 bases. The CDR3 covers 16 residues. Germline CDR1 and CDR2: SGHRS and YFSETQ. CDR3 residues: CASSPGPSAVSGELFF. The DNA for the CDR3 is TGCGCCAGCAGCCCCGGCCCTAGCGCAGTCTCCGGGGAGCTGTTTTTT.

J is TRBJ1-3 and V is TRBV5-6, with TRBD1 as a possible D gene (6 bases). V lost 4 bases and J 8 bases, leaving 13 bases between the germline ends. The CDR3 is made up of 13 amino acids. CDR1 and CDR2 (germline): SGHDT, YYEEEE. The CDR3, as DNA: TGTGCCAGCAGCCCACAGGGTGCGGACACCATATATTTT. It translates to CASSPQGADTIYF. The complete variable domain, with remaining parts taken from reference TRBV5-6 and TRBJ1-3, reads DAGVTQSPTHLIKTRGQQVTLRCSPKSGHDTVSWYQQALGQGPQFIFQYYEEEERQRGNFPDRFSGHQFPNYSSELNVNALLLGDSALYLCASSPQGADTIYFGEGSWLTVV.

This clone has only a few counts. The chain is built from TRBV9 and TRBJ2-7; TRBD1 matches 12 bases. There are 15 residues in the CDR3. Germline values: CDR1 SGDLS, CDR2 YYNGEE. Germline trimming cut 0 bases from V and 6 bases from J; bases unmatched to any gene: 4. In DNA, the CDR3 is TGTGCCAGCAGCGTAGGAGGGACAGGGGGCGGCGAGCAGTACTTC. It translates to CASSVGGTGGGEQYF.

The chain uses TRBV5-1 and TRBJ2-1, with 11 positions matching TRBD1. CDR3 size: 14 residues. V shed 4 bases and J 8 bases; nucleotides not matched to a gene: 5. CDR1 SGHRS and CDR2 YFSETQ come from the germline V gene. This CDR3 is CASSPGTGGDEQFF. CDR3 DNA sequence: TGCGCCAGCAGCCCGGGGACAGGGGGGGATGAGCAGTTCTTC.

This clone came up a few times. This chain connects TRBV7-9 to TRBJ1-5; unclear D gene. This CDR3 spans 12 amino acids. Germline V gene lookup returns CDR1 SEHNR and CDR2 FQNEAQ (reference sequence). The V gene lost 0 bases and the J gene lost 5 bases, with 2 bases spanning the gap. The CDR3 loop is CASSLADQPQHF. The CDR3 DNA sequence: TGTGCCAGCAGCTTAGCCGATCAGCCCCAGCATTTT. The whole variable domain, remainder taken from reference TRBV7-9 and TRBJ1-5, is DTGVSQNPRHKITKRGQNVTFRCDPISEHNRLYWYRQTLGQGPEFLTYFQNEAQLEKSRLLSDRFSAERPKGSFSTLEIQRTEQGDSAMYLCASSLADQPQHFGDGTRLSIL.

The chain couples TRBV7-6 to TRBJ1-1, with D possibly being TRBD1 (5 bases). CDR1 SGHVS and CDR2 FNYEAQ come from the germline V gene. Trimming left V 5 bases short and J 6 bases short, with 16 bases between. This CDR3 spans 14 amino acids. CDR3 sequence (DNA): TGTGCCAGCAGCCTTGGCGCGGGGCCCCCTGAAGCTTTCTTT. Translation gives CASSLGAGPPEAFF.

This clone was detected only a few times. V gene TRBV6-6 combines with J gene TRBJ2-7; 7 bases agree with TRBD1. Germline CDR1 reads MNHNY; CDR2 reads SVGAGI (reference sequence). This CDR3 has 12 residues. V was pared by 10 bases and J by 3 bases, with 6 bases of the junction left unmatched. The CDR3 bases are TGTGCCACCCAAGACAGGGACTACGAGCAGTACTTC. This translates into CATQDRDYEQYF.

V gene TRBV9 combines with J gene TRBJ2-3, with D unclear. This CDR3 has 14 amino acids. The V and J ends lost 2 bases and 2 bases respectively, with 9 bases between them. CDR1 and CDR2 (germline): SGDLS, YYNGEE. The CDR3 nucleotides read TGTGCCAGCAGCGTGGGCCGGTTCACAGATACGCAGTATTTT. As protein: CASSVGRFTDTQYF.

Only a few counts were recorded for this clone. This chain connects TRBV11-2 to TRBJ2-5; 8 bases are shared with TRBD2. The CDR3 consists of 13 residues. In germline, CDR1 is SGHAT, CDR2 FQNNGV. For the CDR3, the DNA is TGTGCTGGGTCCAGCGGGGGACAAGAGACCCAGTACTTC. Translating gives CAGSSGGQETQYF.

Only one count was recorded for this clone. Here the CDR3 reads CASSHRDEKLFF. The CDR3 nucleotides read TGTGCCAGCAGCCACAGAGATGAAAAACTGTTTTTT. The chain combines TRBV7-9 with TRBJ1-4; D gene unclear. Trimming cost V 5 bases and J 6 bases, with 7 bases left between them. Germline CDR1 is SEHNR and CDR2 is FQNEAQ (reference sequence). The CDR3 loop spans 12 amino acids.

The DNA for the CDR3 is TGTGCCAGCAGTAAATCTACAGGAACCCTCGAGCAGTACTTC. Translation: CASSKSTGTLEQYF. The chain combines TRBV2 with TRBJ2-7; tentative D call: TRBD1 (5 bases). Germline V lookup: CDR1 SNHLY, CDR2 FYNNEI. CDR3 size: 14 residues. The V end lost 5 bases, the J end lost 6 bases, and 17 bases lay between the germline ends.

The chain has TRBV29-1 and TRBJ1-2; 8 bases map to TRBD1. Germline V gives CDR1 SQVTM, CDR2 ANQGSEA. The ends lost 6 bases at V and 8 bases at J; junction bases unmatched: 5. The CDR3 is 11 residues long. The CDR3 is CSVHRGGGYTF. The CDR3 region has the DNA TGCAGCGTCCACAGGGGGGGAGGCTACACCTTC.

The rearrangement joins TRBV7-3 to TRBJ2-5; D is perhaps TRBD2 (5 bases). There are 13 residues in the CDR3. CDR1 and CDR2 from the germline V gene are SGHTA and FQGTGA. V gave up 5 bases and J gave up 4 bases, with 11 bases separating them. The CDR3 loop reads CASSPLERETQYF. The CDR3 bases are TGTGCCAGCAGCCCACTAGAGCGAGAGACCCAGTACTTC. Using reference TRBV7-3 and TRBJ2-5 for the parts outside the CDR3, the full variable domain is GAGVSQTPSNKVTEKGKYVELRCDPISGHTALYWYRQSLGQGPEFLIYFQGTGAADDSGLPNDRFFAVRPEGSVSTLKIQRTERGDSAVYLCASSPLERETQYFGPGTRLLVL.

The V call is TRBV13, the J call TRBJ2-1; no clear D gene. V lost 5 bases and J 6 bases, leaving 8 bases between the germline ends. This CDR3 is built from 12 residues. CDR1 is PRHDT, CDR2 FYEKMQ, per germline (reference sequence). CDR3 bases: TGTGCCAGCAGCCCGCGCCCCAATGAGCAGTTCTTC. Its translation is CASSPRPNEQFF.

The chain uses TRBV27 and TRBJ2-7, with D uncertain. V lost 3 bases and J lost 6, with 9 bases in between. CDR1 and CDR2 (germline): MNHEY, SMNVEV (reference sequence). The CDR3 length is 12 residues. The CDR3 loop is CASSLRSGEQYF. CDR3 sequence (DNA): TGTGCCAGCAGTTTGAGGTCGGGCGAGCAGTACTTC.

The CDR3 loop is CASSYSYRGDQPQHF. The CDR3 DNA reads TGTGCCAGCAGTTACTCGTACAGGGGGGACCAGCCCCAGCATTTT. The V and J genes are TRBV6-5 and TRBJ1-5; 8 bases fit TRBD1. CDR1 MNHEY and CDR2 SVGAGI come from the germline V gene. V lost 0 bases and J lost 7; bases outside the gene matches: 5. The CDR3 has 15 residues.

This chain joins TRBV7-2 and TRBJ2-5; D perhaps matches TRBD2 (7 bases). The CDR3 extends over 18 amino acids. Germline CDR1 SGHTA, CDR2 FQGNSA. Trimming left V 2 bases short and J 1 base short, with 20 bases between. CDR3 DNA: TGTGCCAGCAGCTTAATGTCCGCGGGGGCGCCCCTCCAAGAGACCCAGTACTTC. It translates to CASSLMSAGAPLQETQYF.